These T cell receptor beta chains were read from a single sample in a study of control samples from healthy donors and cancer patients. Assay used: immunoSEQ multiplex PCR; TCRdb lists only in-frame clones, some missing. The sample lists about 54,000 clones; approximately 96% were seen once. Material for sequencing was blood. All receptors come from a woman in her 30s in good health. Each CDR3 is given with its conserved first and last residue. Fields, in order: clone size, J gene, D gene, V gene, CDR3 protein. The D gene is left open where the match is weak. Size is stated for part of the rows, as once, few or many counts, or as a class when the clone is expanded.

clone_size: NA; j_call: TRBJ1-1; d_call: NA; v_call: TRBV12-3/TRBV12-4; cdr3_aa: CASSYFREHF
clone_size: NA; j_call: TRBJ2-2; d_call: TRBD2; v_call: TRBV7-2; cdr3_aa: CASSNGLAGTGELFF
clone_size: NA; j_call: TRBJ2-1; d_call: NA; v_call: TRBV18; cdr3_aa: CASSPTVGSLNEQFF
clone_size: NA; j_call: TRBJ2-3; d_call: NA; v_call: TRBV28; cdr3_aa: CASSLTPQGVGTDTQYF
clone_size: NA; j_call: TRBJ2-5; d_call: NA; v_call: TRBV6-5; cdr3_aa: CASSYSDGQETQYF
clone_size: NA; j_call: TRBJ1-5; d_call: TRBD1; v_call: TRBV5-8; cdr3_aa: CASSMGQVFSNQPQHF
clone_size: once; j_call: TRBJ1-1; d_call: NA; v_call: TRBV11-2; cdr3_aa: CASSSRAVMNTEAFF
clone_size: NA; j_call: TRBJ2-3; d_call: NA; v_call: TRBV19; cdr3_aa: CASSMEQDTQYF
clone_size: NA; j_call: TRBJ2-7; d_call: NA; v_call: TRBV12-3/TRBV12-4; cdr3_aa: CASSSSLHYEQYF
clone_size: NA; j_call: TRBJ2-3; d_call: NA; v_call: TRBV19; cdr3_aa: CASSSRPEDTQYF
clone_size: NA; j_call: TRBJ2-5; d_call: NA; v_call: TRBV6-2/TRBV6-3; cdr3_aa: CASSSGYETQYF
clone_size: NA; j_call: TRBJ2-3; d_call: TRBD2; v_call: TRBV6-4; cdr3_aa: CASSDSTGGSGSACSTDTQYF
clone_size: NA; j_call: TRBJ2-5; d_call: NA; v_call: TRBV5-1; cdr3_aa: CASSSSGLPGETQYF
clone_size: NA; j_call: TRBJ2-7; d_call: TRBD2; v_call: TRBV19; cdr3_aa: CASSIRGLAGPDEQYF
clone_size: NA; j_call: TRBJ2-7; d_call: NA; v_call: TRBV5-4; cdr3_aa: CASSFGGDEQYF
clone_size: NA; j_call: TRBJ2-7; d_call: TRBD1; v_call: TRBV28; cdr3_aa: CASKPLRGTGGYEQYF
clone_size: NA; j_call: TRBJ2-3; d_call: NA; v_call: TRBV27; cdr3_aa: CASSLRDTQYF
clone_size: NA; j_call: TRBJ1-6; d_call: TRBD1; v_call: TRBV9; cdr3_aa: CASSPRGGPGGTPLHF
clone_size: NA; j_call: TRBJ2-1; d_call: TRBD2; v_call: TRBV6-6; cdr3_aa: CASTPTSEPYNEQFF
clone_size: NA; j_call: TRBJ2-7; d_call: NA; v_call: TRBV10-3; cdr3_aa: CATGTLLSYEQYF
clone_size: NA; j_call: TRBJ1-4; d_call: NA; v_call: TRBV11-1; cdr3_aa: CASSLARGPGGEKLFF
clone_size: NA; j_call: TRBJ1-2; d_call: NA; v_call: TRBV5-4; cdr3_aa: CASSLFTGNNYGYTF
clone_size: NA; j_call: TRBJ2-1; d_call: NA; v_call: TRBV19; cdr3_aa: CASRRGYEQFF
clone_size: NA; j_call: TRBJ2-4; d_call: TRBD2; v_call: TRBV7-9; cdr3_aa: CASSLISSGRAKNIQYF
clone_size: NA; j_call: TRBJ1-1; d_call: TRBD1; v_call: TRBV11-2; cdr3_aa: CASSATGELAEAFF
clone_size: NA; j_call: TRBJ1-2; d_call: TRBD1; v_call: TRBV28; cdr3_aa: CASRVTGADGYTF
clone_size: NA; j_call: TRBJ2-7; d_call: TRBD1; v_call: TRBV27; cdr3_aa: CASGRGQAYEQYF
clone_size: NA; j_call: TRBJ1-2; d_call: NA; v_call: TRBV28; cdr3_aa: CASVLRGLISGSYTF
clone_size: NA; j_call: TRBJ1-2; d_call: NA; v_call: TRBV6-5; cdr3_aa: CASAGGVGYTF
clone_size: NA; j_call: TRBJ2-7; d_call: NA; v_call: TRBV1; cdr3_aa: CTSSLYEQYF
clone_size: NA; j_call: TRBJ2-1; d_call: NA; v_call: TRBV7-3; cdr3_aa: CASSQGVRTGNEQFF
clone_size: NA; j_call: TRBJ2-3; d_call: TRBD2; v_call: TRBV6-1; cdr3_aa: CASSGPVAPSGTTDTQYF
clone_size: NA; j_call: TRBJ2-1; d_call: NA; v_call: TRBV12-5; cdr3_aa: CASARGGQGYNEQFF
clone_size: NA; j_call: TRBJ2-2; d_call: NA; v_call: TRBV3-1/TRBV3-2; cdr3_aa: CASSPWGGEGPGELFF
clone_size: NA; j_call: TRBJ2-1; d_call: TRBD2; v_call: TRBV7-9; cdr3_aa: CASSLVRLAGANEQFF
clone_size: NA; j_call: TRBJ1-2; d_call: NA; v_call: TRBV28; cdr3_aa: CASSIGTPGYTF
clone_size: NA; j_call: TRBJ2-5; d_call: NA; v_call: TRBV30; cdr3_aa: CAWSGTARETQYF
clone_size: NA; j_call: TRBJ2-1; d_call: TRBD2; v_call: TRBV11-2; cdr3_aa: CASSARQFLADQGGNEQFF
clone_size: NA; j_call: TRBJ1-2; d_call: NA; v_call: TRBV9; cdr3_aa: CASSVGEALGYTF
clone_size: NA; j_call: TRBJ2-7; d_call: TRBD1; v_call: TRBV5-5; cdr3_aa: CASSTSTGGWEQYF
clone_size: NA; j_call: TRBJ2-1; d_call: TRBD2; v_call: TRBV2; cdr3_aa: CASSFPQAGGNNEQFF
clone_size: NA; j_call: TRBJ2-1; d_call: NA; v_call: TRBV5-1; cdr3_aa: CASSLGLGAGSYNEQFF
clone_size: NA; j_call: TRBJ1-1; d_call: TRBD1; v_call: TRBV27; cdr3_aa: CASSFTGDTEAFF
clone_size: NA; j_call: TRBJ2-7; d_call: NA; v_call: TRBV11-2; cdr3_aa: CASSQTRGYEQYF
clone_size: NA; j_call: TRBJ2-5; d_call: TRBD2; v_call: TRBV2; cdr3_aa: CASSERLAGGQVGETQYF
clone_size: NA; j_call: TRBJ2-1; d_call: NA; v_call: TRBV14; cdr3_aa: CASSPGTSSYNEQFF
clone_size: NA; j_call: TRBJ1-1; d_call: NA; v_call: TRBV4-1; cdr3_aa: CASATAGRTEAFF
clone_size: NA; j_call: TRBJ1-2; d_call: TRBD1; v_call: TRBV19; cdr3_aa: CASSRPGQADYGYTF
clone_size: NA; j_call: TRBJ2-3; d_call: TRBD2; v_call: TRBV7-9; cdr3_aa: CASSLSGSPSTDTQYF
clone_size: NA; j_call: TRBJ1-1; d_call: NA; v_call: TRBV14; cdr3_aa: CASSQELGTEAFF
clone_size: few; j_call: TRBJ2-7; d_call: NA; v_call: TRBV24-1; cdr3_aa: CATSGGHEQYF
clone_size: NA; j_call: TRBJ2-7; d_call: TRBD1; v_call: TRBV5-1; cdr3_aa: CASSVSGQSSEQYF
clone_size: NA; j_call: TRBJ2-1; d_call: NA; v_call: TRBV9; cdr3_aa: CASSPKVGEQFF
clone_size: few; j_call: TRBJ1-1; d_call: TRBD1; v_call: TRBV11-2; cdr3_aa: CASSFQGATEAFF
clone_size: NA; j_call: TRBJ1-5; d_call: NA; v_call: TRBV6-1; cdr3_aa: CASSERGRVGQPQHF
clone_size: NA; j_call: TRBJ2-1; d_call: NA; v_call: TRBV12-3/TRBV12-4; cdr3_aa: CASSLVSRNEQFF
clone_size: NA; j_call: TRBJ2-3; d_call: TRBD2; v_call: TRBV19; cdr3_aa: CASRPPGLAGDTQYF
clone_size: NA; j_call: TRBJ1-5; d_call: NA; v_call: TRBV6-1; cdr3_aa: CASRPSEQPQHF
clone_size: NA; j_call: TRBJ2-7; d_call: TRBD2; v_call: TRBV11-2; cdr3_aa: CASSLSSGGPYEQYF